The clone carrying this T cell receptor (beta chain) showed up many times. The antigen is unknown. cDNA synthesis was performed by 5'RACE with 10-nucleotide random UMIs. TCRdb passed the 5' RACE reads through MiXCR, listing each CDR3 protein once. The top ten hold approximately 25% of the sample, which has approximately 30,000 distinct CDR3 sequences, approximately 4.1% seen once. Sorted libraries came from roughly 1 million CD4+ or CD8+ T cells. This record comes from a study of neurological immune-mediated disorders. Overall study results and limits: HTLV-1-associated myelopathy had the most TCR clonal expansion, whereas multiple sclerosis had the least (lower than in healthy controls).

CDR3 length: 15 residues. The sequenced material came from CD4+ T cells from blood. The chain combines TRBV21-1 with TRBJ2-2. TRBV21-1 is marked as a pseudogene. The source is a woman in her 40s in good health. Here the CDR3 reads CASSTSGINTGELFF. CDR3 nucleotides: TGTGCCAGCAGCACAAGCGGGATTAACACCGGGGAGCTGTTTTTT.